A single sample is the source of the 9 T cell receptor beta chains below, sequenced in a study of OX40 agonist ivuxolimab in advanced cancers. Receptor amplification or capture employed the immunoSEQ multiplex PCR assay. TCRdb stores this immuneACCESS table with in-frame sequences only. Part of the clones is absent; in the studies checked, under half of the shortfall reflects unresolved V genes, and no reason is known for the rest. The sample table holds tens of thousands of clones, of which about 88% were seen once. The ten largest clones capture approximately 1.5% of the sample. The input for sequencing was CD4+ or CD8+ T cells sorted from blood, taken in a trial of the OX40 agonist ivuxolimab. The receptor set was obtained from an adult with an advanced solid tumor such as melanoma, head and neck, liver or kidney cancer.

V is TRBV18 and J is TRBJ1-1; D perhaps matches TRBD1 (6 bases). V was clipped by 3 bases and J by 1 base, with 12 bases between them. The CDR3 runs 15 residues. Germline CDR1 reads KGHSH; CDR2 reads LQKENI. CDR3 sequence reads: CASSPRQEANTEAFF. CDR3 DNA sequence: TGTGCCAGCTCACCTCGACAGGAAGCGAACACTGAAGCTTTCTTT.

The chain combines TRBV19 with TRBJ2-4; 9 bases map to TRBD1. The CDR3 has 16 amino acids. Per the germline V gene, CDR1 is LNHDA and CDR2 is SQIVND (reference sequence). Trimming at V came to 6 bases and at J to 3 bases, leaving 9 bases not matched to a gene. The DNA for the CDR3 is TGTGCCAGTAGGGGGACGGGACAGGGTAACAAAAACATTCAGTACTTC. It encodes CASRGTGQGNKNIQYF.

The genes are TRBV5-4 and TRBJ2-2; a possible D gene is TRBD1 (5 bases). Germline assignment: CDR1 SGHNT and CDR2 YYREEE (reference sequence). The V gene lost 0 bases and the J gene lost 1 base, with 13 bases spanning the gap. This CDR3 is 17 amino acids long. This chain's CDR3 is CASSLGWRRGNTGELFF. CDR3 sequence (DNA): TGTGCCAGCAGCTTGGGATGGAGAAGGGGGAACACCGGGGAGCTGTTTTTT.

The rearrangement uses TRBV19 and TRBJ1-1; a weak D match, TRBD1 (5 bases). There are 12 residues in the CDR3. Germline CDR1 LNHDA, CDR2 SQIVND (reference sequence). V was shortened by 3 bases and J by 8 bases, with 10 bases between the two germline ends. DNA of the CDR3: TGTGCCAGTAGTATCGGACAAGGGGAAGCTTTCTTT. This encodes CASSIGQGEAFF. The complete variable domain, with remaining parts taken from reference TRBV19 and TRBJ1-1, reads DGGITQSPKYLFRKEGQNVTLSCEQNLNHDAMYWYRQDPGQGLRLIYYSQIVNDFQKGDIAEGYSVSREKKESFPLTVTSAQKNPTAFYLCASSIGQGEAFFGQGTRLTVV.

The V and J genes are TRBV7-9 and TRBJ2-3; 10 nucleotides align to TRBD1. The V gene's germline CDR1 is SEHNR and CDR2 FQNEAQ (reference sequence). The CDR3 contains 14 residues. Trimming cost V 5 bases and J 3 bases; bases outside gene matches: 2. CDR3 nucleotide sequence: TGTGCCAGCAGCAGACAGGGGGCAACAGATACGCAGTATTTT. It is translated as CASSRQGATDTQYF.

CDR3 amino acids: CASSQDSNQPQHF. The CDR3 DNA follows: TGTGCCAGCAGCCAAGATAGCAATCAGCCCCAGCATTTT. The rearrangement joins TRBV14 to TRBJ1-5; D remains unclear. Per germline, CDR1 SGHDN and CDR2 FVKESK. This CDR3 has 13 amino acids. The V and J ends lost 0 bases and 0 bases respectively, with 0 bases between them.

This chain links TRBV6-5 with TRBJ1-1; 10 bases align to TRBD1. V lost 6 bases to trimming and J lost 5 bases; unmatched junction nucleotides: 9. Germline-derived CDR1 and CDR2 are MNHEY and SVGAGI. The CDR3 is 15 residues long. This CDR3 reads CASRRSLDRGTEAFF. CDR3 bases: TGTGCCAGCAGACGTTCCCTGGACAGGGGGACTGAAGCTTTCTTT.

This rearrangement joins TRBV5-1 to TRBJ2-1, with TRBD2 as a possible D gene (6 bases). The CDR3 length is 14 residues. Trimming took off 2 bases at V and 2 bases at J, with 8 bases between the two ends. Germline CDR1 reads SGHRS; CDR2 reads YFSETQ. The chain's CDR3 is CASSFGTAYNEQFF. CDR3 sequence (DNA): TGCGCCAGCAGCTTCGGGACTGCCTACAATGAGCAGTTCTTC. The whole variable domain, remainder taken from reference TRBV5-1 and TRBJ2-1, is KAGVTQTPRYLIKTRGQQVTLSCSPISGHRSVSWYQQTPGQGLQFLFEYFSETQRNKGNFPGRFSGRQFSNSRSEMNVSTLELGDSALYLCASSFGTAYNEQFFGPGTRLTVL.

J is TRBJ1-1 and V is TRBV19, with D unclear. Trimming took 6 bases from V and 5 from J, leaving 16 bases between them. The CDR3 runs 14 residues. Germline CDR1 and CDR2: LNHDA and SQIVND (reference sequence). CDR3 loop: CASSNPRPLTEAFF. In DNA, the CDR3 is TGTGCCAGTAGCAATCCCCGGCCCCTTACTGAAGCTTTCTTT.